The present T cell receptor (beta chain) was sequenced within a study of blood T cells in healthy people across ages. Points from the study as a whole: A roughly linear age-dependent decrease characterized TCR beta diversity per million T cells. Bulk PBMC profiling left naive and antigen-experienced comparisons inconclusive.

The germline V gene encodes CDR1 DFQATT and CDR2 SNEGSKA (reference sequence). The CDR3 covers 13 residues. The V and J ends lost 7 bases and 4 bases, in that order; junction bases with no gene match: 5. For the second PCR, which ran for roughly 7 to 11 cycles, a sample-barcoded 5' primer and a J-beta primer mix were used. Individual samples furnished no less than 2.5 million CDR3-containing paired-end reads apiece. TCRdb fed the 5' RACE reads into MiXCR, producing one record per CDR3 protein. The table lists roughly 1,500,000 distinct CDR3 sequences, about 35% of them singletons. This clonotype was seen only a few times. Its target is unknown.

The sequence came from a woman aged 25 to 39 in good health. The sequenced material came from blood. The chain is built from TRBV20-1 and TRBJ2-7; 12 positions agree with TRBD2. The CDR3, as DNA: TGCAGTGTCCTGACTAGCGGGAGTTACGAGCAGTACTTC. Translated: CSVLTSGSYEQYF.